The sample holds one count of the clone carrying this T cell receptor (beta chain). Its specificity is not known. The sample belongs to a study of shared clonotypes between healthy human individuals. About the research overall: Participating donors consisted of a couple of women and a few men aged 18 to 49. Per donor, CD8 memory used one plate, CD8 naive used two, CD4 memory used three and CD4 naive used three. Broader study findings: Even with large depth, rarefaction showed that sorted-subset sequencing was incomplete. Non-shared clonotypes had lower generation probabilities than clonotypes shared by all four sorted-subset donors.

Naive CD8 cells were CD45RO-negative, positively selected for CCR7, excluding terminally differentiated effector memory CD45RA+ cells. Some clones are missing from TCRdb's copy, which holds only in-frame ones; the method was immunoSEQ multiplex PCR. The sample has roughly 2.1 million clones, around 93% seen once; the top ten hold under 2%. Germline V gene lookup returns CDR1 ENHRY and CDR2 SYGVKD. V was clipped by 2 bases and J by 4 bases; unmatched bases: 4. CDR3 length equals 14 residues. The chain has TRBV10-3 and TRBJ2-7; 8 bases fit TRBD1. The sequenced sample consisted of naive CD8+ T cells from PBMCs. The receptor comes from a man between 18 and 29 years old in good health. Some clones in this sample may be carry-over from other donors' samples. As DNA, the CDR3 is TGTGCCATCAGTGAGGGCAGGGGGCCGTACGAGCAGTACTTC. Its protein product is CAISEGRGPYEQYF.